A selection of T cell receptor beta chains follows, all from one sample in a study of blood T cell repertoires in COVID-19. Produced via immunoSEQ multiplex PCR; TCRdb's table is partial and in-frame only. The sample has 140,000 to 150,000 clones, 76% seen once; the top ten hold around 4%. Material for sequencing was peripheral blood. All receptors come from a man between 60 and 70 years old with acute or convalescent COVID-19. The CDR3 runs from the conserved cysteine through the conserved F or W. A D gene is named only where the DNA matches it firmly.

>TRBD1|TRBV30
CAWGQGMSWGTDTQYF
>TRBD1|TRBV7-8
CASSSYSGQARFVEQYF
>-|TRBV3-1/TRBV3-2
CASSPRGSVSGANVLTF
>TRBD2|TRBV6-1
CASLGGLNTGELFF
>-|TRBV2
CASSQGLGYTF
>-|TRBV18
CASSPGFVLDEQFF
>-|TRBV19
CASSWGGSQPQHF
>TRBD1|TRBV19
CASSRGDRGTYGYTF
>-|TRBV5-1
CASSEGQPGHYEQYF
>TRBD1|TRBV27
CASSSTSWTGYYEQYF
>TRBD1|TRBV7-2
CASRGQGNTGELFF
>-|TRBV10-1
CASSEGGPNTEAFF
>-|TRBV29-1
CSVDVRGSSYEQYF
>-|TRBV30
CAWSGEEDYGYTF
>-|TRBV28
CASGRGAYEQYF
>TRBD1|TRBV5-1
CASSFYRGYTEAFF
>-|TRBV6-5
CASSYDRLLHNEQFF
>TRBD2|TRBV4-2
CASRESSGAVDTQYF
>-|TRBV6-1
CASSEDFGNTIYF
>TRBD1|TRBV5-1
CASSWTGGMNTEAFF
>-|TRBV7-8
CASSLGQITEAFF
>TRBD1|TRBV4-2
CASSQELVTGQGFTDTQYF
>TRBD1|TRBV28
CATTGGYEQYF
>-|TRBV28
CASSRDSNNSPLHF
>-|TRBV6-5
CASSSSSGSHTQYF
>-|TRBV5-4
CAMWRSGELFF